The 9 T cell receptor beta chains below all came from one sample that was sequenced in a study of identical twins. MiXCR, run by TCRdb on the 5' RACE reads, gives a single entry per CDR3 protein. The data show a few hundred thousand distinct CDR3 sequences, about 18% seen once. The sequencing input was naive T cells sorted from blood. The receptor set was obtained from a man aged 45 to 65 in good health.

Comments on this clonotype: A junction boundary mismatches the germline segment, possibly from a read error. The chain is built from TRBV6-5 and TRBJ2-1; D gene unclear. The CDR3 is made up of 16 amino acids. Germline V gene sequence: CDR1 MNHEY, CDR2 SVGAGI. CDR3 DNA: TGTGCCAGCAGTTTAAGTTACCGGACCCTCTACAGTGAGCAGTTCTTC. This codes for CASSLSYRTLYSEQFF.

This clonotype was found many times. The chain has TRBV7-3 and TRBJ2-1; D ambiguous. CDR1 and CDR2 (germline): SGHTA, FQGTGA. V was trimmed by 5 bases and J by 4 bases, leaving 12 bases between them. This CDR3 region has 14 residues. The CDR3 DNA sequence: TGTGCCAGCAGCATCTCTGGACGGTACAATGAGCAGTTCTTC. This gives the protein CASSISGRYNEQFF.

V is TRBV27 and J is TRBJ1-2; the D is unclear. Germline CDR1 is MNHEY and CDR2 is SMNVEV (reference sequence). This CDR3 spans 15 amino acids. V was cut by 4 bases and J by 7 bases, with 19 bases left in between. The CDR3 loop is CASSSDLPPFGGYTF. CDR3 coding DNA: TGTGCCAGCAGTTCTGACCTGCCCCCATTTGGTGGCTACACCTTC.

This clonotype was detected a few times. The chain combines TRBV20-1 with TRBJ2-7; D is perhaps TRBD1 (6 bases). V dropped 0 bases and J dropped 3 bases, with 9 bases sitting between them. This CDR3 is built from 13 residues. Germline-derived CDR1 and CDR2 are DFQATT and SNEGSKA (reference sequence). The CDR3: CSAREGTSYEQYF. The CDR3 nucleotides read TGCAGTGCTAGAGAGGGGACAAGCTACGAGCAGTACTTC.

This clonotype was counted between two and nine times. This chain links TRBV12-3 or TRBV12-4 with TRBJ1-2; D not certain. The CDR3 covers 14 residues. The germline V and J ends were trimmed by 2 bases and 0 bases, with 7 bases remaining between them. CDR3 sequence (DNA): TGTGCCAGCAGTTTATCAGGAGCTAACTATGGCTACACCTTC. Translating it yields CASSLSGANYGYTF.

This clonotype was detected only a few times. This sequence joins TRBV7-8 and TRBJ2-3; D possibly corresponds to TRBD1 (5 bases). Germline V gene sequence: CDR1 SGHVS, CDR2 FQNEAQ. Trimming left V 5 bases short and J 11 bases short, with 14 bases between. The CDR3 has 12 amino acids. The CDR3 spells CASSPRRVGQYF. The CDR3 nucleotides read TGTGCCAGCAGCCCCCGCAGGGTTGGGCAGTATTTT.

This clonotype was seen only a few times. This chain uses TRBV20-1 with TRBJ2-4; 7 bases are shared with TRBD1. The V gene's germline CDR1 is DFQATT and CDR2 SNEGSKA (reference sequence). V lost 3 bases to trimming and J lost 2 bases; unmatched junction nucleotides: 7. This CDR3 has 15 residues. For the CDR3, the DNA is TGCAGTGCTAGTGAGGCAGGGGGACCCAAAAACATTCAGTACTTC. Protein product: CSASEAGGPKNIQYF.

This chain links TRBV6-1 with TRBJ2-7; TRBD1 aligns across 9 bases. The germline V gene has CDR1 MNHNS and CDR2 SASEGT. V shed 6 bases and J 5 bases; nucleotides not matched to a gene: 8. The CDR3 is 14 amino acids. CDR3 region: CASSHGDRVHEQYF. DNA for the CDR3: TGTGCCAGCAGCCACGGGGACAGGGTCCACGAGCAGTACTTC.

V and J are TRBV27 and TRBJ1-5, with D possibly being TRBD1 (5 bases). Looked up from germline, CDR1 is MNHEY and CDR2 is SMNVEV (reference sequence). Between the trimmed V and J ends, which lost 3 bases and 3 bases, there was a span of 12 bases. This CDR3 contains 15 residues. Here the CDR3 reads CASSLAGGTNQPQHF. The CDR3 DNA is TGTGCCAGCAGTTTGGCTGGGGGTACCAATCAGCCCCAGCATTTT.